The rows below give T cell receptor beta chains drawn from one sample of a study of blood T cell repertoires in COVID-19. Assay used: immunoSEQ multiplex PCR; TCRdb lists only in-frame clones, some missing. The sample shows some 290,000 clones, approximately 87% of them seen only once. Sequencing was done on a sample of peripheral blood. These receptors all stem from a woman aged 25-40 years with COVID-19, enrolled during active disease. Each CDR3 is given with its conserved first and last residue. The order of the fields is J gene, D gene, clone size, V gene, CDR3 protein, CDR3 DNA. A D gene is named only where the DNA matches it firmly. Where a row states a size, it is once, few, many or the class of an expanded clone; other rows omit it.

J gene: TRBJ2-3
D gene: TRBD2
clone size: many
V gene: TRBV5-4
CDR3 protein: CASSSRAGGTDTQYF
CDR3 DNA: TGTGCCAGCAGTTCTAGAGCGGGAGGAACAGATACGCAGTATTTT

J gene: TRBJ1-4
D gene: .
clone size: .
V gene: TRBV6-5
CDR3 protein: CASSPRTGIEKLFF
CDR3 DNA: TGTGCCAGCAGTCCCCGGACGGGGATTGAAAAACTGTTTTTT

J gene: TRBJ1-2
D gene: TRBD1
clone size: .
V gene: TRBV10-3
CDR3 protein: CAISDQGQEMSYTF
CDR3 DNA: TGTGCCATCAGTGACCAGGGACAGGAGATGAGCTACACCTTC

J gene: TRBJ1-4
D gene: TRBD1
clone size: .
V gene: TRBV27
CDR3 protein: CASSAPTGGPEKLFF
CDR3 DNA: TGTGCCAGCAGTGCACCGACAGGGGGACCAGAAAAACTGTTTTTT

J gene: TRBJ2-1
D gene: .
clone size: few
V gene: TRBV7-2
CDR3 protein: CASSYRGRSSNEQFF
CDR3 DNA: TGTGCCAGCAGTTATCGTGGGCGATCCTCCAATGAGCAGTTCTTC

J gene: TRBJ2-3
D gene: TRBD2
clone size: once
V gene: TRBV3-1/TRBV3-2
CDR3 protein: CASSHGVAGESTDTQYF
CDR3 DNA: TGTGCCAGCAGCCACGGGGTAGCGGGAGAGAGCACAGATACGCAGTATTTT

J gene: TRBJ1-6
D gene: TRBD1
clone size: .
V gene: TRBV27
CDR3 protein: CASSFAGTGVSPLHF
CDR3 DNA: TGTGCCAGCAGTTTCGCCGGGACAGGGGTTTCACCCCTCCACTTT

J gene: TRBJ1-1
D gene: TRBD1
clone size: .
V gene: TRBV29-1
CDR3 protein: CSAGDSFSGRTEAFF
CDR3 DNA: TGCAGCGCGGGGGACAGCTTCTCGGGCCGCACTGAAGCTTTCTTT

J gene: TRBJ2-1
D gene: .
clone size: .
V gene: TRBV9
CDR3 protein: CASSVVEMEQFF
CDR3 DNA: TGTGCCAGCAGCGTAGTTGAGATGGAGCAGTTCTTC

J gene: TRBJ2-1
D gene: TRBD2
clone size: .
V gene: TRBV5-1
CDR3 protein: CASSGNVLGLAGDYSYNEQFF
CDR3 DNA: TGCGCCAGCAGCGGGAACGTCTTGGGACTAGCGGGAGACTACTCCTACAATGAGCAGTTCTTC

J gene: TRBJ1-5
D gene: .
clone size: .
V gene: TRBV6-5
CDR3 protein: CASLGRVNQPQHF
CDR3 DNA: TGTGCCAGCTTAGGGAGGGTTAATCAGCCCCAGCATTTT

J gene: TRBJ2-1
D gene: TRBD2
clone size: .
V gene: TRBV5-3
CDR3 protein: CARSLSSGTNEQFF
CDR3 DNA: TGTGCCAGAAGCTTGAGTAGCGGGACGAATGAGCAGTTCTTC

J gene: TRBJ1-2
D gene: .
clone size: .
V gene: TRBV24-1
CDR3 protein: CATSDLGGLNYGYTF
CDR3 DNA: TGTGCCACCAGTGATTTGGGGGGGTTAAACTATGGCTACACCTTC

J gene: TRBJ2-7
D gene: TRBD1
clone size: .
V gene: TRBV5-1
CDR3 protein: CASSLLTGDGYEQYF
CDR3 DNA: TGCGCCAGCAGCTTGCTAACAGGGGACGGGTACGAGCAGTACTTC

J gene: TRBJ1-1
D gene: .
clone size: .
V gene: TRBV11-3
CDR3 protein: CASSLGGETEAFF
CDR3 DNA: TGTGCCAGCAGCTTAGGGGGGGAGACTGAAGCTTTCTTT

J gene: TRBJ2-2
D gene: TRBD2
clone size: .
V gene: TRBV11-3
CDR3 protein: CASSMWTSGNVIDTGELFF
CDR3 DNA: TGTGCCAGCAGCATGTGGACTAGCGGGAACGTTATCGACACCGGGGAGCTGTTTTTT

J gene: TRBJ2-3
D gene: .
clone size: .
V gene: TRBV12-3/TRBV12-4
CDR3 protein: CASSPRGDTQYF
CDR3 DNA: TGTGCCAGCAGTCCCCGGGGAGATACGCAGTATTTT

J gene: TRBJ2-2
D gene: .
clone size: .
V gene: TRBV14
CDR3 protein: CASSLQENTGELFF
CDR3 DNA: TGTGCCAGCAGCCTACAGGAGAACACCGGGGAGCTGTTTTTT

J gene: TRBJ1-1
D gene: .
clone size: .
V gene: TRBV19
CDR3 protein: CASSIDTAARGSEAFF
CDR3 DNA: TGTGCCAGTAGTATAGATACGGCGGCCAGGGGCTCTGAAGCTTTCTTT

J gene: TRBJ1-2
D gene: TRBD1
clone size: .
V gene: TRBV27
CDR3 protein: CASAPRDSYYGYTF
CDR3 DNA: TGTGCCAGTGCACCTCGGGACAGCTACTATGGCTACACCTTC

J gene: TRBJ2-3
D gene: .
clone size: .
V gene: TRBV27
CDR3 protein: CASRTLADTQYF
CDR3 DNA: TGTGCCAGCAGAACCCTAGCGGATACGCAGTATTTT

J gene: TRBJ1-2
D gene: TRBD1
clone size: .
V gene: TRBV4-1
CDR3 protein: CASSLIGQGAGYTF
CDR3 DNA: TGCGCCAGCAGCCTCATAGGACAGGGGGCGGGCTACACCTTC

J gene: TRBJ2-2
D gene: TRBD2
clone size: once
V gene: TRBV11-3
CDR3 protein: CASSFSGVNTGELFF
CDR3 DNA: TGTGCCAGCAGCTTTAGCGGGGTAAACACCGGGGAGCTGTTTTTT

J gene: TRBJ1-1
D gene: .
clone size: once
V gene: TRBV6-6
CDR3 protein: CASSRRDIPEGAFF
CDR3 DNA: TGTGCCAGCAGCCGCCGGGACATTCCCGAGGGAGCTTTCTTT

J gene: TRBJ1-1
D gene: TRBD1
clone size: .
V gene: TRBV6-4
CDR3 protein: CASSRDSLNTEAFF
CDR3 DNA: TGTGCCAGCAGTCGGGACAGCCTGAACACTGAAGCTTTCTTT

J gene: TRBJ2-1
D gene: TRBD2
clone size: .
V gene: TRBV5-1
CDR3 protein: CASSLPGTSGGNNEQFF
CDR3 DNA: TGCGCCAGCAGCTTGCCCGGGACTAGCGGGGGAAACAATGAGCAGTTCTTC

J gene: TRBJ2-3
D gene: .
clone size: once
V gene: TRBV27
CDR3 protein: CASNWLRGGQDTQYF
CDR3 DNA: TGTGCCAGCAATTGGCTTAGGGGGGGGCAGGATACGCAGTATTTT

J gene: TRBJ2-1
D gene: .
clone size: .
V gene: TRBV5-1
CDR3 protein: CASSAGRNNEQFF
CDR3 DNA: TGCGCCAGCAGCGCGGGACGTAACAATGAGCAGTTCTTC

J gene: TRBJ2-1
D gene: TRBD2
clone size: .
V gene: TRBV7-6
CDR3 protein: CASSQSGTSYNEQFF
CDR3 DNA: TGTGCCAGCAGCCAGAGCGGGACGTCCTACAATGAGCAGTTCTTC

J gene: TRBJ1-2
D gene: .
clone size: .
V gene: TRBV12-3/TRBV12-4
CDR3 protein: CASSPGPGYTF
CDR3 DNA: TGTGCCAGCAGCCCTGGGCCTGGCTACACCTTC

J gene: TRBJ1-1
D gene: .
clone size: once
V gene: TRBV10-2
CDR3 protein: CASSEWRTDTEAFF
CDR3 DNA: TGCGCCAGCAGTGAGTGGAGGACGGACACTGAAGCTTTCTTT